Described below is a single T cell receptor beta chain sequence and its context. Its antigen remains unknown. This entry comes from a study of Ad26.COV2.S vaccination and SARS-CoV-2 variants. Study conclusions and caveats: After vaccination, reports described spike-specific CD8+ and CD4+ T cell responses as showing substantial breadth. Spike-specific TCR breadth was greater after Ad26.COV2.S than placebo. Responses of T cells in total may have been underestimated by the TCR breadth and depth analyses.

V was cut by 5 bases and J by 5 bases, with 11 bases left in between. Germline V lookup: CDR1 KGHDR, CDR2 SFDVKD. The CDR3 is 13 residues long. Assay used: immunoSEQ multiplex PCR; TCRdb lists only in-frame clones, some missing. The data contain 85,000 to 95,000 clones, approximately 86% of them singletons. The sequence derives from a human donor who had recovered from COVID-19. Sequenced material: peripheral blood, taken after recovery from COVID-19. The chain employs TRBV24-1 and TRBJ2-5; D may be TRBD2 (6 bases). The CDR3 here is CATSVAAGETQYF. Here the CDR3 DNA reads TGTGCCACCAGTGTTGCAGCGGGTGAGACCCAGTACTTC.